The source of this T cell receptor (beta chain) is a study of T cell responses to AZD1222 COVID-19 vaccine. This clone appeared once. Generated by immunoSEQ multiplex PCR, the TCRdb table keeps only in-frame clones and is missing some. The table includes 97,000 or so clones, 86% detected once. The sequenced sample was peripheral blood, obtained on day 0 of AZD1222 vaccination. The origin of this receptor is an adult in good health.

For the CDR3, the DNA is TGTGCCAGCAGTTCGGCCGGAGTCTATGGCTACACCTTC. Protein sequence: CASSSAGVYGYTF. The V and J genes are TRBV6-2 or TRBV6-3 and TRBJ1-2, with D unresolved. The germline V gene encodes CDR1 MNHEY and CDR2 SVGEGT. V was trimmed by 4 bases and J by 4 bases, leaving 10 bases between them. The CDR3 loop spans 13 amino acids.